Sequencing of this T cell receptor (beta chain) was carried out in a study of shared clonotypes between healthy human individuals. The sample holds one count of this clone. The protocol was immunoSEQ multiplex PCR, while the TCRdb copy is restricted to in-frame clones and leaves out a portion. Among under 2,000,000 clones, less than 95% were seen once, and the ten largest hold around 1.2%. Looked up from germline, CDR1 is MNHEY and CDR2 is SMNVEV (reference sequence). CDR3 length: 13 amino acids. Trimming took 4 bases from V and 10 from J, leaving 13 bases between them. As defined, naive CD8 cells were CD45RO-negative and positively selected for CCR7, with terminally differentiated effector memory CD45RA+ cells excluded.

Input material: naive CD8+ T cells sorted from blood. The V and J genes are TRBV27 and TRBJ1-4; weak D call: TRBD1 (5 bases). The clonotype comes from a man between 18 and 35 years old in good health. The CDR3 DNA reads as TGTGCCAGCAGTTCGCGGACATCTGGAAAACTGTTTTTT. This gives the protein CASSSRTSGKLFF.